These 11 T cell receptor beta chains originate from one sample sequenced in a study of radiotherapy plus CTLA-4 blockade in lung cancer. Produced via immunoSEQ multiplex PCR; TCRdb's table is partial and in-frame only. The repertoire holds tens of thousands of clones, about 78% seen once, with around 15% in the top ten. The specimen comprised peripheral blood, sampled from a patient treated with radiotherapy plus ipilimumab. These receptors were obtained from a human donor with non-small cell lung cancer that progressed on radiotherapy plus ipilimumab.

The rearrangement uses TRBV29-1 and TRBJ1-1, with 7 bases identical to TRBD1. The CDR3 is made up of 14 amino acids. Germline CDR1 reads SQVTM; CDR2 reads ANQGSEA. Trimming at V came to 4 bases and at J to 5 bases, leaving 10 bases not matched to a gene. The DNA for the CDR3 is TGCAGCGTTGCCGAAGCTCAGGGGGGAACTGAAGCTTTCTTT. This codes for CSVAEAQGGTEAFF.

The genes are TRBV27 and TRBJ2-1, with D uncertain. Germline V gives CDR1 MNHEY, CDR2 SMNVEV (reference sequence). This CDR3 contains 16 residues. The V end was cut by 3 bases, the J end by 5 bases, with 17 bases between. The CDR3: CASSFGLETSHNEQFF. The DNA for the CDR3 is TGTGCCAGCAGTTTTGGTCTCGAGACTTCTCACAATGAGCAGTTCTTC.

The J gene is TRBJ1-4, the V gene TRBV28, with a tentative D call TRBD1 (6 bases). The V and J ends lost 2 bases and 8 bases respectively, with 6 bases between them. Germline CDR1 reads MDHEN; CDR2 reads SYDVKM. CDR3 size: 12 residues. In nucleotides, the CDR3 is TGTGCCAGCAGTTTAGGGGGCGAAAAACTGTTTTTT. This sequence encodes CASSLGGEKLFF.

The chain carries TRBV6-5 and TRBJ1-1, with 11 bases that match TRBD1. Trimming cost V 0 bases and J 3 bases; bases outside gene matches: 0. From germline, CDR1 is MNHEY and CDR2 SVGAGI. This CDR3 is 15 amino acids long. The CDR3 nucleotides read TGTGCCAGCAGTTACTCGGGACAGGGGGACACTGAAGCTTTCTTT. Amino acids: CASSYSGQGDTEAFF.

CDR3 nucleotide sequence: TGCGCCAGCAGCTTGGTCCAGGGGTCGGGCACTGAAGCTTTCTTT. Encoded protein: CASSLVQGSGTEAFF. J is TRBJ1-1 and V is TRBV5-1; D possibly corresponds to TRBD1 (6 bases). This CDR3 is built from 15 residues. Germline V lookup: CDR1 SGHRS, CDR2 YFSETQ. V lost 0 bases, J lost 4 bases, and 13 bases lay in between.

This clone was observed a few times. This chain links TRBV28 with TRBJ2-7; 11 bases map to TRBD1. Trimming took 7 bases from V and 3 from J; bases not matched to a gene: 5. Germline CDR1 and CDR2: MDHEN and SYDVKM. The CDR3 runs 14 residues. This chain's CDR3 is CASNFGTGGYEQYF. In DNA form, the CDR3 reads TGTGCCAGCAACTTCGGGACAGGGGGCTACGAGCAGTACTTC. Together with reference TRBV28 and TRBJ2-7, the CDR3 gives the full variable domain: DVKVTQSSRYLVKRTGEKVFLECVQDMDHENMFWYRQDPGLGLRLIYFSYDVKMKEKGDIPEGYSVSREKKERFSLILESASTNQTSMYLCASNFGTGGYEQYFGPGTRLTVT.

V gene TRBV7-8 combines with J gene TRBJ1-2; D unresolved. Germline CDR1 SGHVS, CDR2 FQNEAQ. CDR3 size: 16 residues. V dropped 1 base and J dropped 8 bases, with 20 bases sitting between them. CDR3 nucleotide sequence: TGTGCCAGCAGCTTAGGACTTTTGACATCGGGAAGGGGCTACACCTTC. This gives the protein CASSLGLLTSGRGYTF.

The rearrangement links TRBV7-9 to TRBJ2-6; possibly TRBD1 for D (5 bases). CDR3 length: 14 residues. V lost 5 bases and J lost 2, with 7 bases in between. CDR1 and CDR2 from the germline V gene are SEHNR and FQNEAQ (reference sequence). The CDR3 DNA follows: TGTGCCAGCAGCCCAGGGACTGGGGCCAACGTCCTGACTTTC. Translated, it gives CASSPGTGANVLTF.

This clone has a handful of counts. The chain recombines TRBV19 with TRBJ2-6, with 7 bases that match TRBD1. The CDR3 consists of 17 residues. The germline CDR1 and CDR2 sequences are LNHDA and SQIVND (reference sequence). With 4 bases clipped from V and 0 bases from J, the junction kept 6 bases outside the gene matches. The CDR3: CASSRDSLFSGANVLTF. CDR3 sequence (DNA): TGTGCCAGTAGTAGGGACAGCTTGTTCTCTGGGGCCAACGTCCTGACTTTC.

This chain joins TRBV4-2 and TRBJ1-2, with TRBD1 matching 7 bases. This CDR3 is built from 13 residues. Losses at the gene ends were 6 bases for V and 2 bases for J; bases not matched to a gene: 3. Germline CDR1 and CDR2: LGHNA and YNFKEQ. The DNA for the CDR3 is TGTGCCAGCAGGGAGACAGGGAACTATGGCTACACCTTC. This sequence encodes CASRETGNYGYTF.

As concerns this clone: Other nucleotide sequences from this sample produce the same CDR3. This chain's CDR3 is CASSPERETQYF. The CDR3 nucleotides read TGCGCCAGCAGCCCTGAACGAGAGACCCAGTACTTC. The genes are TRBV5-1 and TRBJ2-5; D uncertain. V gave up 4 bases and J gave up 4 bases, with 8 bases separating them. Germline CDR1 and CDR2: SGHRS and YFSETQ. This CDR3 region has 12 residues.